These 21 T cell receptor beta chains share one sample of origin, sequenced in a study of beta chain features in type 1 diabetes. Expressed TCRB transcripts were sequenced, since all the RNA that had been isolated was reverse transcribed. Repertoires were generated with immunoSEQ multiplex PCR, while TCRdb's copy carries only in-frame clones and drops some. The data show about 710,000 clones, over 13% seen once. Regarding the study as a whole: Type 1 diabetes patients had TCRB CDR3s that were shorter (moderately but significantly so) in all four CD4+ subsets.

Their target antigens are unknown. The specimen sequenced was naive CD4+ T cells from blood. The source is a man aged 18 to 29 with type 1 diabetes.

The chain is built from TRBV30 and TRBJ2-3, with 13 bases that match TRBD2. This CDR3 has 15 amino acids. The V and J ends lost 0 bases and 4 bases, in that order; junction bases with no gene match: 1. CDR1 and CDR2 from the germline V gene are GTSNPN and SVGIG (reference sequence). CDR3 protein: CAWSVTSGRSDTQYF. In DNA, the CDR3 is TGTGCCTGGAGTGTGACTAGCGGGAGGTCAGATACGCAGTATTTT.

This clone was recorded a few times. This chain links TRBV6-6 with TRBJ2-2, with D perhaps TRBD2 (7 bases). CDR1 and CDR2 from the germline V gene are MNHNY and SVGAGI (reference sequence). V was trimmed by 6 bases and J by 6 bases, leaving 20 bases between them. There are 16 residues in the CDR3. CDR3 bases: TGTGCCAGCAGCTCCCTTAAGGGGGGGCCCGCCGGGGAGCTGTTTTTT. Encoded protein: CASSSLKGGPAGELFF.

This clone was seen only a few times. This chain connects TRBV25-1 to TRBJ1-2; 9 bases fit TRBD1. Germline lookup yields CDR1 MGHDK and CDR2 SYGVNS. Trimming cost V 3 bases and J 6 bases; bases outside gene matches: 5. The CDR3 is 14 amino acids. Written as DNA, the CDR3 is TGTGCCAGCAGTGAGAACCGACAGGGGGATGGCTACACCTTC. Translation gives CASSENRQGDGYTF.

This clone was found a few times. The gene calls are TRBV2 and TRBJ2-5, with a possible D match to TRBD1 (7 bases). The CDR3 is made up of 15 amino acids. Trimming removed 5 bases at V and 5 bases at J, with 18 bases between. CDR1 and CDR2 (germline): SNHLY, FYNNEI. The CDR3 region has the DNA TGTGCCAGCAGTCTTCAGGGGGGCGCCGAGGAGACCCAGTACTTC. Translated: CASSLQGGAEETQYF.

This clone has more than one count but fewer than ten. The rearrangement uses TRBV6-5 and TRBJ2-5; D remains ambiguous. Germline lookup yields CDR1 MNHEY and CDR2 SVGAGI. CDR3 length: 12 amino acids. The V and J ends lost 4 bases and 1 base respectively, with 4 bases between them. The CDR3 region has the DNA TGTGCCAGCAGTTCAGTCCAAGAGACCCAGTACTTC. Translated: CASSSVQETQYF.

V gene TRBV10-3 combines with J gene TRBJ2-1; 9 bases match TRBD2. Unmatched junction bases numbered 8, after V lost 3 bases and J lost 11 bases. The CDR3 has 14 amino acids. Looked up from germline, CDR1 is ENHRY and CDR2 is SYGVKD. In DNA form, the CDR3 reads TGTGCCATCAGTGAACATGAGCGGGGGGTAAAGCAGTTCTTC. It translates to CAISEHERGVKQFF.

In this sample, this clone turned up a few times. The chain is built from TRBV30 and TRBJ1-5; D remains ambiguous. CDR1 GTSNPN and CDR2 SVGIG come from the germline V gene (reference sequence). Deletions cut 2 bases from V and 5 bases from J, with 10 bases between. The CDR3 covers 13 residues. CDR3 sequence (DNA): TGTGCCTGGAGTCCCGATGGAGATCAGCCCCAGCATTTT. It codes for CAWSPDGDQPQHF. Looking up the rest from reference TRBV30 and TRBJ1-5 gives the full variable domain: SQTIHQWPATLVQPVGSPLSLECTVEGTSNPNLYWYRQAAGRGLQLLFYSVGIGQISSEVPQNLSASRPQDRQFILSSKKLLLSDSGFYLCAWSPDGDQPQHFGDGTRLSIL.

This clone occurred a few times. Distinct nucleotide sequences in the sample also encode this CDR3. The J gene is TRBJ1-1, the V gene TRBV30; D unresolved. Per germline, CDR1 GTSNPN and CDR2 SVGIG (reference sequence). There are 11 residues in the CDR3. V dropped 0 bases and J dropped 8 bases, with 7 bases sitting between them. The CDR3 loop reads CAWSVRREAFF. The CDR3 nucleotides are TGTGCCTGGAGTGTACGCAGGGAAGCTTTCTTT.

The sample holds a few counts of this clone. Other nucleotide sequences in the sample specify the same CDR3. This chain links TRBV9 with TRBJ1-4; weak D call: TRBD1 (6 bases). The CDR3 sequence is 14 residues long. CDR1 SGDLS and CDR2 YYNGEE come from the germline V gene. V lost 0 bases and J 5 bases, leaving 8 bases between the germline ends. The CDR3 is CASSVGQGNEKLFF. The CDR3 bases are TGTGCCAGCAGCGTAGGTCAGGGGAATGAAAAACTGTTTTTT.

V is TRBV6-5 and J is TRBJ1-2; tentatively, D is TRBD1 (5 bases). Trimming cost V 0 bases and J 2 bases, with 10 bases left between them. CDR1 is MNHEY and CDR2 is SVGAGI in the germline V gene. The CDR3 loop spans 15 amino acids. CDR3 residues: CASSYSGLQNYGYTF. The CDR3 nucleotides read TGTGCCAGCAGTTACTCGGGACTCCAGAACTATGGCTACACCTTC.

CDR3 sequence: CASSEPRTNTEAFF. CDR3 DNA: TGTGCCAGCAGTGAACCGAGGACGAACACTGAAGCTTTCTTT. The chain carries TRBV2 and TRBJ1-1, with D uncertain. CDR1 is SNHLY and CDR2 is FYNNEI in the germline V gene. The ends were cut back, 2 bases at V and 1 base at J, with 8 bases in the middle. CDR3 size: 14 residues. The full variable domain, completed using reference TRBV2 and TRBJ1-1, is EPEVTQTPSHQVTQMGQEVILRCVPISNHLYFYWYRQILGQKVEFLVSFYNNEISEKSEIFDDQFSVERPDGSNFTLKIRSTKLEDSAMYFCASSEPRTNTEAFFGQGTRLTVV.

A remark on this clone: At one boundary the junction diverges from the germline segment, which might be a read error. The rearrangement links TRBV4-3 to TRBJ2-7; 9 bases line up with TRBD1. The length of the CDR3 is 13 residues. Germline assignment: CDR1 LGHNA and CDR2 YSLEER. The CDR3 is CASSQDLRTGVSF. CDR3 in DNA: TGCGCCAGCAGCCAAGATCTGAGGACAGGGGTTAGCTTC.

This clone was found a few times. The chain uses TRBV10-3 and TRBJ2-1; 9 bases align to TRBD2. This CDR3 has 14 amino acids. Germline V gene data show CDR1 as ENHRY and CDR2 as SYGVKD. After removal of 11 bases from V and 9 bases from J, the junction contained 14 bases not matched to a gene. This chain's CDR3 is CALKEVAGEGEQFF. The CDR3 nucleotides read TGTGCCCTGAAGGAGGTAGCGGGAGAGGGTGAGCAGTTCTTC.

This clone was counted only a few times. The rearrangement uses TRBV30 and TRBJ1-1; 8 bases fit TRBD1. J gave up 4 bases and V 5 bases, and 6 bases lay outside the gene matches. CDR1 is GTSNPN, CDR2 SVGIG, per germline (reference sequence). This CDR3 is 13 amino acids long. The CDR3: CAWERTGRTEAFF. The CDR3, as DNA: TGTGCCTGGGAACGGACAGGGCGCACTGAAGCTTTCTTT. Together with reference TRBV30 and TRBJ1-1, the CDR3 gives the full variable domain: SQTIHQWPATLVQPVGSPLSLECTVEGTSNPNLYWYRQAAGRGLQLLFYSVGIGQISSEVPQNLSASRPQDRQFILSSKKLLLSDSGFYLCAWERTGRTEAFFGQGTRLTVV.

This clone occurred a few times. This chain joins TRBV7-2 and TRBJ2-7; D may be TRBD2 (5 bases). CDR3 length: 15 amino acids. CDR1 and CDR2 from the germline V gene are SGHTA and FQGNSA. Trimming pared 5 bases from V and 3 bases from J, leaving 17 bases between. CDR3 region: CASSRPGLLLYEQYF. The CDR3 DNA reads as TGTGCCAGCAGCCGTCCTGGACTCCTCCTCTACGAGCAGTACTTC.

In nucleotides, the CDR3 is TGCGCCAGCAGCCAAGATCCTAACAGGGAGTCCTACGAGCAGTACTTC. This sequence encodes CASSQDPNRESYEQYF. The chain combines TRBV4-3 with TRBJ2-7, with D possibly being TRBD1 (6 bases). The CDR3 sequence is 16 residues long. The V gene's germline CDR1 is LGHNA and CDR2 YSLEER. V was clipped by 0 bases and J by 1 base, with 13 bases between them.

V gene TRBV7-2 combines with J gene TRBJ2-3, with D tentatively TRBD2 (6 bases). V gave up 4 bases and J gave up 6 bases, with 11 bases separating them. This CDR3 has 13 residues. The germline CDR1 and CDR2 sequences are SGHTA and FQGNSA. The CDR3 region has the DNA TGTGCCAGCAGCTCGGGGGACCGGGATACGCAGTATTTT. Its protein is CASSSGDRDTQYF.

This clone was seen only once. V gene TRBV30 combines with J gene TRBJ2-3; TRBD2 agrees at 7 bases. Per germline, CDR1 GTSNPN and CDR2 SVGIG (reference sequence). The ends lost 2 bases at V and 6 bases at J; junction bases unmatched: 5. This CDR3 is 13 amino acids long. The CDR3 is CAWSRGELDTQYF. CDR3 nucleotides: TGTGCCTGGAGTCGGGGGGAGCTGGATACGCAGTATTTT.

The V and J genes are TRBV9 and TRBJ2-3; D is perhaps TRBD1 (6 bases). The V end lost 3 bases, the J end lost 10 bases, and 21 bases lay between the germline ends. The CDR3 extends over 15 amino acids. Germline CDR1 SGDLS, CDR2 YYNGEE. The DNA for the CDR3 is TGTGCCAGCAGCGCAGGGGACCCTACCGCCACTGCGCAGTATTTT. Its protein product is CASSAGDPTATAQYF. Combining the CDR3 with reference TRBV9 and TRBJ2-3 gives the whole variable domain DSGVTQTPKHLITATGQRVTLRCSPRSGDLSVYWYQQSLDQGLQFLIQYYNGEERAKGNILERFSAQQFPDLHSELNLSSLELGDSALYFCASSAGDPTATAQYFGPGTRLTVL.

The chain links TRBV29-1 to TRBJ2-7; weak D call: TRBD1 (5 bases). The CDR3 is 12 amino acids. Looked up from germline, CDR1 is SQVTM and CDR2 is ANQGSEA. V lost 6 bases and J 2 bases, leaving 11 bases between the germline ends. The CDR3 DNA sequence: TGCAGCGTCATGACAGTGCCCTACGAGCAGTACTTC. Its protein product is CSVMTVPYEQYF.

The table lists this clone with a few counts. This chain uses TRBV28 with TRBJ1-5, with a weak D call TRBD1 (6 bases). Germline-derived CDR1 and CDR2 are MDHEN and SYDVKM. This CDR3 has 12 amino acids. The V gene lost 6 bases and the J gene lost 11 bases, with 14 bases spanning the gap. The CDR3 sequence is CASRFDRFSQHF. CDR3 coding DNA: TGTGCCAGCAGATTCGACAGGTTCTCCCAGCATTTT.